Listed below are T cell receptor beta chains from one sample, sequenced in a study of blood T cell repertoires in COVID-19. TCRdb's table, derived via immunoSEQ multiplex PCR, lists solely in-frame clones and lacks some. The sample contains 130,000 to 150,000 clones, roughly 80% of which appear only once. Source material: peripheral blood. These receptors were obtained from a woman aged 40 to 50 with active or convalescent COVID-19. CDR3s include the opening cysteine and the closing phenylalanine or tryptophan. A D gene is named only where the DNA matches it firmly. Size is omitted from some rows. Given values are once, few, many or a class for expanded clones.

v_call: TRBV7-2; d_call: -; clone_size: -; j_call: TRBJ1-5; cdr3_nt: TGTGCCAGCAGCTTATTGTCGACGGGACAGCCCCAGCATTTT; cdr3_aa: CASSLLSTGQPQHF
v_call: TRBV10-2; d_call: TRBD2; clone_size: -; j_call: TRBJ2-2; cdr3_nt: TGCGCCAGCACGGGCGGGAGGGCCACCGGGGAGCTGTTTTTT; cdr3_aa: CASTGGRATGELFF
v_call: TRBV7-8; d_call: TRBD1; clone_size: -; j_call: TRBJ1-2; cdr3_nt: TGTGCCAGCAGCTTAGGGGGACAGGGATATGGCTACACCTTC; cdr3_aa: CASSLGGQGYGYTF
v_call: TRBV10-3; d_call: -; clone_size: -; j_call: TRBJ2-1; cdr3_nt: TGTGCCATCAGTGAGGAGGGTAGACACAATGAGCAGTTCTTC; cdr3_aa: CAISEEGRHNEQFF
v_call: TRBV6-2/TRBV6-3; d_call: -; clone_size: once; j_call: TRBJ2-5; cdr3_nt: TGTGCCAGCAGTTACCCCATGACTGCGAGGACCCAGTACTTC; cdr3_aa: CASSYPMTARTQYF
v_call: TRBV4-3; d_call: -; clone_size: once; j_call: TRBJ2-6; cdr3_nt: TGCGCCAGCAGCCCGAGGGGGGGTTCGCTCTCTGGGGCCAACGTCCTGACTTTC; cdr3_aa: CASSPRGGSLSGANVLTF
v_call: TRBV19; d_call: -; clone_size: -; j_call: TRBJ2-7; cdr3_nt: TGTGCCAGTAGTCCCCGACAGGCGAGCTCCTACGAGCAGTACTTC; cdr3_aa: CASSPRQASSYEQYF
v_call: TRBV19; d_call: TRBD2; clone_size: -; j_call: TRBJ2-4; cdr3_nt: TGTGCCAGTAGTATCAGCCCAGGGAGGGCCATTCAGTACTTC; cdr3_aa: CASSISPGRAIQYF
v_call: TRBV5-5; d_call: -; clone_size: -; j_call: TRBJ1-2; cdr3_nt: TGTGCCAGCAACCCTGGACAGTTACCTAACTATGGCTACACCTTC; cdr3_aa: CASNPGQLPNYGYTF
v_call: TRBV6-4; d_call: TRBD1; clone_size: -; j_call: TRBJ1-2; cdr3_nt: TGTGCCAGCAGTGAGCCGGGACAGGGGGCGGATCGCTACACCTTC; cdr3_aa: CASSEPGQGADRYTF
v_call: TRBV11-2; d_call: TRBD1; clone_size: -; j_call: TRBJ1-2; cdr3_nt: TGTGCCAGCAGCTCGATCATGGACAGGCGGAACTATGGCTACACCTTC; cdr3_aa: CASSSIMDRRNYGYTF
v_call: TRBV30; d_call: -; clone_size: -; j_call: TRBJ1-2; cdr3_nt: TGTGCCTGGACTCAGGGTAACTATGGCTACACCTTC; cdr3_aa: CAWTQGNYGYTF
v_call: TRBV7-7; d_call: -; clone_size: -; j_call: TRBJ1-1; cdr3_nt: TGTGCTAGCAGCTTAGGGCGGGGGTCCCCCTTT; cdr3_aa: CASSLGRGSPF
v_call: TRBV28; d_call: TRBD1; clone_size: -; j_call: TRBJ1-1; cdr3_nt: TGTGCCAGCAGTTTAGGGAGACAGGGGACTGAAGCTTTCTTT; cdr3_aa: CASSLGRQGTEAFF
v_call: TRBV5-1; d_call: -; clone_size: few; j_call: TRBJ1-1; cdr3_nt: TGCGCCAGCAGCTTGGGGTCAGGGTACACTGAAGCTTTCTTT; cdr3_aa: CASSLGSGYTEAFF
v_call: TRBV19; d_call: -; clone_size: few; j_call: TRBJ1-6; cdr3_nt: TGTGCCAGTAGTATTCTCCGGGGTGCTGCGGATTCACCCCTCCACTTT; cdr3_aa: CASSILRGAADSPLHF
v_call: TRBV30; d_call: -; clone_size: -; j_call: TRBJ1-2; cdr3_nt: TGTGCCTGTCACCCAGGGAAGGGGTTCCCCTCTAACTATGGCTACACCTTC; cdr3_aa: CACHPGKGFPSNYGYTF
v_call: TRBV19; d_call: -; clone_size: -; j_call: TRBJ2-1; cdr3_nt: TGTGCCAGTAGTATGCGAACTAGCTGGGAGCAGTTCTTC; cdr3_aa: CASSMRTSWEQFF
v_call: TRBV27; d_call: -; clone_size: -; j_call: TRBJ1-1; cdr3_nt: TGTGCCAGCAGTTTATCTGGTCCGGGTGAAGCTTTCTTT; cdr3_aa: CASSLSGPGEAFF
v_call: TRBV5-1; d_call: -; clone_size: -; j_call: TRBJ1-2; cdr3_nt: TGCGCCAGCAGCTTGGGTTCGGGGGGCCAGGGCTATGGCTACACCTTC; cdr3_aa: CASSLGSGGQGYGYTF
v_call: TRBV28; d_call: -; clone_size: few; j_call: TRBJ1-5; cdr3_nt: TGTGCCAGCAGTTTTTCTTTCCCAGGGATGATGAGCGGGGATCTGATGAGCGTTAATCAGCCCCAGCATTTT; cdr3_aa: CASSFSFPGMMSGDLMSVNQPQHF
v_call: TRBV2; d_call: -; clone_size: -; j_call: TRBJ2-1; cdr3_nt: TGTGCCAGCAGTGAATCCAGGACTTACTTCAATGAGCAGTTCTTC; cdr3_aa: CASSESRTYFNEQFF
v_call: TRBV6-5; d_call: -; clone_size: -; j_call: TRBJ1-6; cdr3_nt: TGTGCCAGCATTAAGCAGGGCTATAATTCACCCCTCCACTTT; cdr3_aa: CASIKQGYNSPLHF